Listed below are T cell receptor beta chains from one sample, sequenced in a study of CD8+CD57+ T cells in acquired aplastic anemia. TCRdb passed the reads through MiXCR, listing each CDR3 protein once. The repertoire holds approximately 190,000 distinct CDR3 sequences, with nearly 50% as singletons. The sequencing sample was made of sorted CD4+, CD8+, or CD8+CD57+ T cells (not recorded which) from PBMCs. Receptors were obtained from a human donor with aplastic anemia. Each CDR3 is given with its conserved first and last residue. The order of the fields is CDR3 length, D gene, clone size, J gene, V gene, CDR3 DNA, CDR3 protein. The D gene is left open where the match is weak. A row's size may be missing; if present it is once, few, many or a size class.

length: 15; D: TRBD1; size: once; J: TRBJ2-3; V: TRBV9; DNA: TGTGCCAGCAGCCCCCAGGACAGGCGTGAAGATACGCAGTATTTT; CDR3: CASSPQDRREDTQYF
length: 17; D: TRBD1; size: many; J: TRBJ2-4; V: TRBV10-2; DNA: TGCGCCAGCAGCGCGGGACAGGGGTTCATAGCCAAAAACATTCAGTACTTC; CDR3: CASSAGQGFIAKNIQYF
length: 15; D: TRBD1; size: NA; J: TRBJ2-3; V: TRBV6-1; DNA: TGTGCCAGCAGTGCCGGGACAGGGCTCACAGATACGCAGTATTTT; CDR3: CASSAGTGLTDTQYF
length: 10; D: TRBD1; size: NA; J: TRBJ1-5; V: TRBV29-1; DNA: TGCAGCGGGGGACAGCGGAATGAGCATTTT; CDR3: CSGGQRNEHF
length: 14; D: NA; size: NA; J: TRBJ2-7; V: TRBV19; DNA: TGTGCCAGTAGACCACAAGACGGTACCTACGAGCAGTACTTC; CDR3: CASRPQDGTYEQYF
length: 13; D: NA; size: NA; J: TRBJ2-7; V: TRBV10-3; DNA: TGTGCCAGCTCGAACAGGGCGGCCTACGAGCAGTACTTC; CDR3: CASSNRAAYEQYF
length: 14; D: TRBD1; size: NA; J: TRBJ1-5; V: TRBV19; DNA: TGTGCCAGTAGGCACAGGGGCGGGGAAAGGCCCCAGCATTTT; CDR3: CASRHRGGERPQHF
length: 13; D: NA; size: NA; J: TRBJ1-2; V: TRBV3-1; DNA: TGTGCCAGCAGCCAAGAGGGGATCTATGGCTACACCTTC; CDR3: CASSQEGIYGYTF
length: 14; D: NA; size: NA; J: TRBJ1-4; V: TRBV2; DNA: TGTGCCAGCAGTGAAGGGGGAACTAATGAAAAACTGTTTTTT; CDR3: CASSEGGTNEKLFF
length: 14; D: NA; size: NA; J: TRBJ2-7; V: TRBV7-9; DNA: TGTGCCAGCAGCTTAGACAGGGACAAGTACGAGCAGTACTTC; CDR3: CASSLDRDKYEQYF
length: 14; D: TRBD2; size: NA; J: TRBJ2-7; V: TRBV6-1; DNA: TGTGCCAGCAGACCTAGCGGGAGCTCCTACGAGCAGTACTTC; CDR3: CASRPSGSSYEQYF
length: 14; D: TRBD2; size: many; J: TRBJ2-5; V: TRBV7-2; DNA: TGTGCCAGCAGGAAGCGGGAGGGCCGGGAGACCCAGTACTTC; CDR3: CASRKREGRETQYF
length: 15; D: NA; size: few; J: TRBJ1-4; V: TRBV30; DNA: TGTGCCTGGAGTGTATTAGGGCCCAAAGGGGAAAAACTGTTTTTT; CDR3: CAWSVLGPKGEKLFF
length: 13; D: NA; size: few; J: TRBJ2-7; V: TRBV7-2; DNA: TGTGCCAGCAGACGAACAGCGTCCTACGAGCAGTACTTC; CDR3: CASRRTASYEQYF
length: 14; D: NA; size: once; J: TRBJ2-5; V: TRBV29-1; DNA: TGCAGCGTTGGGTTAACAGGGCCCCAAGAGGCCCAGTACTTC; CDR3: CSVGLTGPQEAQYF
length: 15; D: TRBD1; size: NA; J: TRBJ2-5; V: TRBV15; DNA: TGTGCCACCAGCATAGTGGACAGGGCGGGGGAGACCCAGTACTTC; CDR3: CATSIVDRAGETQYF
length: 14; D: NA; size: few; J: TRBJ1-3; V: TRBV25-1; DNA: TGTGCCAGCGGAACAGGGTTGTTTGGAAACACCATATATTTT; CDR3: CASGTGLFGNTIYF
length: 12; D: NA; size: NA; J: TRBJ2-3; V: TRBV10-3; DNA: TGTGCCATCAAGGACGGCACAGATACGCAGTATTTT; CDR3: CAIKDGTDTQYF
length: 20; D: NA; size: NA; J: TRBJ2-5; V: TRBV4-2; DNA: TGTGCCAGCAGCCAAGCTCGTCGCCAGGGATGGATGGTCCAAGGACAGACCCAGTACTTC; CDR3: CASSQARRQGWMVQGQTQYF
length: 17; D: NA; size: NA; J: TRBJ2-7; V: TRBV25-1; DNA: TGTGCCAGCAGTGAATATTTGTCGGACCGCGCCCGAGTCGAGCAGTACTTC; CDR3: CASSEYLSDRARVEQYF
length: 16; D: TRBD2; size: once; J: TRBJ2-3; V: TRBV11-2; DNA: TGTGCCAGCAGCTTAGCGACTGCGGGGGTTCCAGATACGCAGTATTTT; CDR3: CASSLATAGVPDTQYF
length: 12; D: NA; size: few; J: TRBJ2-5; V: TRBV20-1; DNA: TGCAGTGCTAGGGGCCCACAAGAGACCCAGTACTTC; CDR3: CSARGPQETQYF
length: 12; D: NA; size: many; J: TRBJ2-1; V: TRBV2; DNA: TGTGCCAGCAGTGAAAGTAACAATGAGCAGTTCTTC; CDR3: CASSESNNEQFF
length: 12; D: NA; size: NA; J: TRBJ1-5; V: TRBV7-8; DNA: TGTGCCAGCAGCTTAGCGGGTCAGCCCCAGCATTTT; CDR3: CASSLAGQPQHF
length: 15; D: TRBD1; size: few; J: TRBJ2-7; V: TRBV15; DNA: TGTGCCACCTCCCAGGGTGGGACAGGGACCTACGAGCAGTACTTC; CDR3: CATSQGGTGTYEQYF
length: 15; D: TRBD1; size: many; J: TRBJ1-5; V: TRBV24-1; DNA: TGTGCCACCAGTGCCTCCGACAGGGGCCATCAGCCCCAGCATTTT; CDR3: CATSASDRGHQPQHF
length: 16; D: TRBD1; size: many; J: TRBJ2-7; V: TRBV5-5; DNA: TGTGCCAGCAGTTTTCTACTGACAGGGGGCTCGTACGAGCAGTACTTC; CDR3: CASSFLLTGGSYEQYF
length: 13; D: NA; size: many; J: TRBJ1-1; V: TRBV7-9; DNA: TGTGCCAGCAGCTTAAGACAGTTGCCTGAAGCTTTCTTT; CDR3: CASSLRQLPEAFF
length: 14; D: TRBD1; size: many; J: TRBJ1-5; V: TRBV6-1; DNA: TGTGCCAGCAGGACGGGACAGGGCAATCAGCCCCAGCATTTT; CDR3: CASRTGQGNQPQHF
length: 14; D: TRBD1; size: many; J: TRBJ1-2; V: TRBV4-2; DNA: TGTGCCAGCAGCCAACGGGACAGAGGATATGGCTACACCTTC; CDR3: CASSQRDRGYGYTF
length: 13; D: NA; size: NA; J: TRBJ2-7; V: TRBV7-8; DNA: TGTGCCAGCAGCTCACATACTAGCTACGAGCAGTACTTC; CDR3: CASSSHTSYEQYF
length: 11; D: NA; size: NA; J: TRBJ1-1; V: TRBV10-2; DNA: TGCGCCAGCAGTGATGGGGCCGAAGCTTTCTTT; CDR3: CASSDGAEAFF
length: 14; D: NA; size: NA; J: TRBJ2-1; V: TRBV5-1; DNA: TGCGCCAGCAGCGATGGGAGCTCCTACAATGAGCAGTTCTTC; CDR3: CASSDGSSYNEQFF
length: 14; D: NA; size: many; J: TRBJ1-6; V: TRBV5-8; DNA: TGTGCCAGCAGCTTGGCGGGATATAATTCACCCCTCCACTTT; CDR3: CASSLAGYNSPLHF
length: 14; D: NA; size: few; J: TRBJ1-2; V: TRBV19; DNA: TGTGCCAGTAGTACAGGGAGCTCTGGAGGAGGCTACACCTTC; CDR3: CASSTGSSGGGYTF
length: 14; D: TRBD1; size: NA; J: TRBJ2-7; V: TRBV15; DNA: TGTGCCACCAGCAGGCAACAGGGGCCCTACGAGCAGTACTTC; CDR3: CATSRQQGPYEQYF
length: 15; D: TRBD1; size: many; J: TRBJ1-1; V: TRBV2; DNA: TGTGCCAGCAGGCCGTCGACAGGGCCGGCCACTGAAGCTTTCTTT; CDR3: CASRPSTGPATEAFF
length: 15; D: NA; size: many; J: TRBJ1-3; V: TRBV25-1; DNA: TGTGCCAGCAGTGATGCGCGGGCCTCTGGAAACACCATATATTTT; CDR3: CASSDARASGNTIYF
length: 15; D: NA; size: many; J: TRBJ2-7; V: TRBV7-2; DNA: TGTGCCAGCAGCCTCGGTGGAGGGGGCTCCTACGAGCAGTACTTC; CDR3: CASSLGGGGSYEQYF
length: 14; D: NA; size: NA; J: TRBJ1-1; V: TRBV24-1; DNA: TGTGCCACCAGGGAGGGGGGGGATTCCACTGAAGCTTTCTTT; CDR3: CATREGGDSTEAFF
length: 15; D: NA; size: many; J: TRBJ2-3; V: TRBV11-1; DNA: TGTGCCAGCAGCTTTACAGGGATCGGAGCAGATACGCAGTATTTT; CDR3: CASSFTGIGADTQYF
length: 14; D: NA; size: many; J: TRBJ1-1; V: TRBV5-1; DNA: TGCGCCAGCAGCTTGCAGGGGAGGGGAGATGAAGCTTTCTTT; CDR3: CASSLQGRGDEAFF
length: 15; D: NA; size: many; J: TRBJ1-1; V: TRBV29-1; DNA: TGCAGCGTCCAGCAAGCGGGGGTAGCGAACACTGAAGCTTTCTTT; CDR3: CSVQQAGVANTEAFF
length: 13; D: NA; size: NA; J: TRBJ2-7; V: TRBV29-1; DNA: TGCAGCGTCGGAGACATTGGGGACTACGAGCAGTACTTC; CDR3: CSVGDIGDYEQYF
length: 14; D: NA; size: NA; J: TRBJ2-5; V: TRBV28; DNA: TGTGCCAGCAGCTCCCCCCCGATGGGGGAGACCCAGTACTTC; CDR3: CASSSPPMGETQYF
length: 10; D: NA; size: NA; J: TRBJ2-7; V: TRBV25-1; DNA: TGTGCCAGCGGGACCTACGAGCAGTACTTC; CDR3: CASGTYEQYF
length: 14; D: TRBD1; size: NA; J: TRBJ1-3; V: TRBV2; DNA: TGTGCCAGCAAAGGGACAGTCTCTGGAAACACCATATATTTT; CDR3: CASKGTVSGNTIYF
length: 14; D: NA; size: few; J: TRBJ2-1; V: TRBV2; DNA: TGTGCCAAGGCGGGCGAGGGGGGGCACAATGAGCAGTTCTTC; CDR3: CAKAGEGGHNEQFF
length: 13; D: NA; size: few; J: TRBJ1-2; V: TRBV28; DNA: TGTGCCAGCAGTGCGGGAAGTAACTATGGCTACACCTTC; CDR3: CASSAGSNYGYTF
length: 12; D: NA; size: NA; J: TRBJ2-7; V: TRBV20-1; DNA: TGCAGTGCTAGCAAACAGAGCTACGAGCAGTACTTC; CDR3: CSASKQSYEQYF
length: 14; D: TRBD1; size: many; J: TRBJ1-4; V: TRBV5-1; DNA: TGCGCCAGCCACGATGGACAGGCGGGTGAAAAACTGTTTTTT; CDR3: CASHDGQAGEKLFF
length: 15; D: NA; size: NA; J: TRBJ2-3; V: TRBV10-1; DNA: TGCGCCAGCAGCCGGGCCGGCAGCAACACAGATACGCAGTATTTT; CDR3: CASSRAGSNTDTQYF
length: 14; D: NA; size: NA; J: TRBJ2-3; V: TRBV24-1; DNA: TGTGCCACCAGTGATGATCAATTCACAGATACGCAGTATTTT; CDR3: CATSDDQFTDTQYF
length: 13; D: NA; size: NA; J: TRBJ1-1; V: TRBV10-2; DNA: TGCGCCAGCAGTGAGTTAGGAGGCACTGAAGCTTTCTTT; CDR3: CASSELGGTEAFF
length: 15; D: NA; size: once; J: TRBJ1-6; V: TRBV2; DNA: TGTGCCAGCAGTGAAGGTTGGGTGGAAAGTTCACCCCTCCACTTT; CDR3: CASSEGWVESSPLHF
length: 14; D: TRBD1; size: NA; J: TRBJ1-6; V: TRBV25-1; DNA: TGTGCCAGCAGAGGACAGGGGGATAATTCACCCCTCCACTTT; CDR3: CASRGQGDNSPLHF
length: 17; D: TRBD2; size: many; J: TRBJ2-1; V: TRBV7-9; DNA: TGTGCCAGCAGCTTACCCCGGACTAGCGGGCGTGACAGTGAGCAGTTCTTC; CDR3: CASSLPRTSGRDSEQFF
length: 14; D: TRBD1; size: few; J: TRBJ2-3; V: TRBV15; DNA: TGTGCCACCAGCAGGGGGACAGCCCCGGATACGCAGTATTTT; CDR3: CATSRGTAPDTQYF